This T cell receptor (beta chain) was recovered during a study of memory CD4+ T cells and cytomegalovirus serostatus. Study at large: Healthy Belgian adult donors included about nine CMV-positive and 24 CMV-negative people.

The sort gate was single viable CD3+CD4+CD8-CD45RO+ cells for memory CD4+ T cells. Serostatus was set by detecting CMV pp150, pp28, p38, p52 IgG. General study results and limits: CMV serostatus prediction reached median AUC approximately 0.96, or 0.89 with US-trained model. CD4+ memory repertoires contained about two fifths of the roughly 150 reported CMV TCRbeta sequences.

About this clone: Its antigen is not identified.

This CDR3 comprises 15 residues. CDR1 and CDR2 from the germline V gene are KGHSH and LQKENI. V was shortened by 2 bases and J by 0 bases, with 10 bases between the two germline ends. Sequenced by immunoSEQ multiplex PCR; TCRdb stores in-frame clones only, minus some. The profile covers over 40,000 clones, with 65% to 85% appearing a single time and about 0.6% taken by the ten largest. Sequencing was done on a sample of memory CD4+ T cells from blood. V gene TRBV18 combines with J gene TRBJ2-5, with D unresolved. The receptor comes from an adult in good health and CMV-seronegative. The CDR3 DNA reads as TGTGCCAGCTCACCATTCCCCACGTACCAAGAGACCCAGTACTTC. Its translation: CASSPFPTYQETQYF.